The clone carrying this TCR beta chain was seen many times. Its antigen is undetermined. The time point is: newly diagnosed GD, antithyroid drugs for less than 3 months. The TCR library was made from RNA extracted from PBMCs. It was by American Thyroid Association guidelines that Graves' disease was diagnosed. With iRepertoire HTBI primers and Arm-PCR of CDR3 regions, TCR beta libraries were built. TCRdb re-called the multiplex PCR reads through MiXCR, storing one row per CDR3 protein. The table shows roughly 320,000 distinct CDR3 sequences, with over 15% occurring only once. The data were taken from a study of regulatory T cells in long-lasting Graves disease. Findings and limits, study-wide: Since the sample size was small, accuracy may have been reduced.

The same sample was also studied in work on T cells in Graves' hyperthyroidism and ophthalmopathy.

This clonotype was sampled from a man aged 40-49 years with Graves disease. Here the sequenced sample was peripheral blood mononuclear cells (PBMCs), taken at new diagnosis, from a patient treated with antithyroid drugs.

CDR3 sequence reads: CASSFGLGAQYF. CDR3 DNA: TGTGCCAGCAGTTTCGGCCTCGGCGCCCAGTACTTC. The chain couples TRBV28 to TRBJ2-5; no firm D call. V was pared by 3 bases and J by 9 bases, with 11 bases between. This CDR3 comprises 12 residues. Germline V gene data show CDR1 as MDHEN and CDR2 as SYDVKM.